Below are 27 T cell receptor beta chains sequenced from a single sample in a study of human CD4 T cells and Enterobacteriaceae. Sorting took every CD4+ cell except CD45RA+CCR7+CD95- naive cells, reaching over 95% purity. The data were produced by immunoSEQ multiplex PCR, yet TCRdb's version contains in-frame clones alone and is incomplete. The table records roughly 28,000 clones, about 82% of them present only once. Sequenced input: memory CD4+ T cells from blood. The origin of the receptors is a human donor in good health.

The V call is TRBV19, the J call TRBJ2-1; no definite D call. The CDR3 is 13 amino acids. Between the trimmed V and J ends, which lost 4 bases and 8 bases, there was a span of 12 bases. The germline CDR1 and CDR2 sequences are LNHDA and SQIVND (reference sequence). The CDR3 is CASSTMDRYEQFF. In DNA form, the CDR3 reads TGTGCCAGTAGTACCATGGACCGGTATGAGCAGTTCTTC. Full variable domain (remainder filled in from reference TRBV19 and TRBJ2-1): DGGITQSPKYLFRKEGQNVTLSCEQNLNHDAMYWYRQDPGQGLRLIYYSQIVNDFQKGDIAEGYSVSREKKESFPLTVTSAQKNPTAFYLCASSTMDRYEQFFGPGTRLTVL.

The chain uses TRBV9 and TRBJ2-1; 7 bases map to TRBD1. In germline, CDR1 is SGDLS, CDR2 YYNGEE. The length of the CDR3 is 14 residues. The junction had 6 bases not matched to a gene; V was cut back by 4 bases and J by 5 bases. The DNA of the CDR3 is TGTGCCAGCAGCTTCCGGGACAGAGACAATGAGCAGTTCTTC. As protein: CASSFRDRDNEQFF.

V is TRBV2 and J is TRBJ2-3, with TRBD2 matching 12 bases. This CDR3 contains 15 residues. Per the germline V gene, CDR1 is SNHLY and CDR2 is FYNNEI. The V segment lost 6 bases and the J segment 3 bases; nucleotides outside the gene matches: 4. The CDR3, as DNA: TGTGCCAGCAGGGGACTAGCGGGCCCTACAGATACGCAGTATTTT. Translating gives CASRGLAGPTDTQYF.

This clone is labeled medium-sized. This chain links TRBV5-4 with TRBJ1-3; possibly TRBD1 for D (6 bases). Germline values: CDR1 SGHNT, CDR2 YYREEE (reference sequence). This CDR3 region has 13 residues. Deletions cut 4 bases from V and 2 bases from J, with 7 bases between. CDR3 coding DNA: TGTGCCAGCAGCGAGGGGGCTGGAAACACCATATATTTT. This gives the protein CASSEGAGNTIYF.

V gene TRBV11-2 combines with J gene TRBJ1-5; maybe TRBD1 (6 bases). The CDR3 has 13 residues. V was shortened by 5 bases and J by 5 bases, with 10 bases between the two germline ends. CDR1 SGHAT and CDR2 FQNNGV come from the germline V gene. This chain's CDR3 is CASSPGTYQPQHF. The CDR3 region has the DNA TGTGCCAGCAGCCCCGGGACATATCAGCCCCAGCATTTT.

The CDR3 sequence is CASSPTGTGSEKLFF. CDR3 sequence (DNA): TGTGCCAGCTCACCAACCGGAACAGGGTCTGAAAAACTGTTTTTT. The gene calls are TRBV18 and TRBJ1-4; TRBD1 is a possible D gene (6 bases). The CDR3 runs to 15 residues. Germline CDR1 and CDR2: KGHSH and LQKENI. Trimming removed 2 bases at V and 7 bases at J, with 14 bases between.

The genes are TRBV30 and TRBJ1-5; no clear D. The ends were cut back, 5 bases at V and 0 bases at J, with 8 bases in the middle. There are 13 residues in the CDR3. The germline gives CDR1 GTSNPN, CDR2 SVGIG (reference sequence). CDR3: CAWASYSNQPQHF. CDR3 sequence (DNA): TGTGCCTGGGCCTCTTATAGCAATCAGCCCCAGCATTTT.

The V gene is TRBV6-1, the J gene TRBJ1-4; 9 bases match TRBD1. V lost 7 bases and J lost 2; bases outside the gene matches: 5. Germline V gene data show CDR1 as MNHNS and CDR2 as SASEGT. The CDR3 spans 15 residues. The chain's CDR3 is CASKLQGATNEKLFF. CDR3 nucleotides: TGTGCCAGCAAACTACAGGGGGCGACTAATGAAAAACTGTTTTTT.

The chain has TRBV19 and TRBJ2-7, with 12 positions matching TRBD1. The CDR3 consists of 14 residues. Germline lookup yields CDR1 LNHDA and CDR2 SQIVND (reference sequence). The ends lost 7 bases at V and 7 bases at J; junction bases unmatched: 8. The CDR3 is CASNPGQGAREQYF. The DNA for the CDR3 is TGTGCCAGTAATCCGGGACAGGGGGCGCGAGAGCAGTACTTC.

The chain is built from TRBV5-1 and TRBJ2-1; D assignment may be TRBD1 or TRBD2 (5 bases each). Germline values: CDR1 SGHRS, CDR2 YFSETQ. V was shortened by 5 bases and J by 3 bases, with 12 bases between the two germline ends. This CDR3 has 14 residues. CDR3 DNA sequence: TGCGCCAGCAGAGAGGGGAACGACTACAATGAGCAGTTCTTC. Protein product: CASREGNDYNEQFF.

V gene TRBV4-1 combines with J gene TRBJ2-3, with D tentatively TRBD1 or TRBD2 (5 bases each). The ends were cut back, 1 base at V and 0 bases at J, with 20 bases in the middle. Germline loops: CDR1 MGHRA, CDR2 YSYEKL. This CDR3 is 19 amino acids long. The CDR3 here is CASSQGRQFGGVSTDTQYF. The CDR3 DNA follows: TGCGCCAGCAGCCAAGGGAGGCAGTTTGGGGGAGTAAGCACAGATACGCAGTATTTT.

The CDR3 sequence: CASSSRLAGYNEQFF. For the CDR3, the DNA is TGCGCCAGCAGCTCCCGACTAGCGGGGTACAATGAGCAGTTCTTC. This sequence joins TRBV5-1 and TRBJ2-1, with 11 positions matching TRBD2. After removal of 3 bases from V and 4 bases from J, the junction contained 3 bases not matched to a gene. Germline-derived CDR1 and CDR2 are SGHRS and YFSETQ. The CDR3 is 15 residues long. Filled out from reference TRBV5-1 and TRBJ2-1, the complete variable domain reads KAGVTQTPRYLIKTRGQQVTLSCSPISGHRSVSWYQQTPGQGLQFLFEYFSETQRNKGNFPGRFSGRQFSNSRSEMNVSTLELGDSALYLCASSSRLAGYNEQFFGPGTRLTVL.

The CDR3 sequence is CASSSPRFTGNTIYF. The CDR3 DNA sequence: TGTGCCAGCAGCTCGCCCCGGTTTACTGGAAACACCATATATTTT. The rearrangement links TRBV11-2 to TRBJ1-3; D is unclear. Looked up from germline, CDR1 is SGHAT and CDR2 is FQNNGV. V dropped 4 bases and J dropped 2 bases, with 12 bases sitting between them. The CDR3 has 15 residues.

This chain uses TRBV14 with TRBJ2-3, with 7 bases fitting TRBD2. The germline gives CDR1 SGHDN, CDR2 FVKESK. The length of the CDR3 is 19 residues. Trimming removed 3 bases from V and 3 bases from J; junction bases left unmatched: 18. In DNA, the CDR3 is TGTGCCAGCAGCCACCGCCAGGGAGGGGTCAGGCTAATGACAGATACGCAGTATTTT. This gives the protein CASSHRQGGVRLMTDTQYF.

The chain joins TRBV18 to TRBJ2-1, with 10 nucleotides matching TRBD2. The V gene's germline CDR1 is KGHSH and CDR2 LQKENI. The CDR3 has 15 residues. With 0 bases clipped from V and 10 bases from J, the junction kept 6 bases outside the gene matches. CDR3 nucleotide sequence: TGTGCCAGCTCACCACCTCTAGCGGGAGCGGACGAGCAGTTCTTC. Translated, it gives CASSPPLAGADEQFF.

The chain is built from TRBV30 and TRBJ1-3; D remains unclear. The CDR3 is made up of 15 amino acids. Per germline, CDR1 GTSNPN and CDR2 SVGIG (reference sequence). Trimming cost V 3 bases and J 0 bases, with 12 bases left between them. The CDR3 DNA sequence: TGTGCCTGGAGGCGAGGGCCCAGCTCTGGAAACACCATATATTTT. This encodes CAWRRGPSSGNTIYF.

The CDR3, as DNA: TGTGCCAGCAGTGACTCGAACAGGGGCACTGAAGCTTTCTTT. Translating it yields CASSDSNRGTEAFF. This rearrangement joins TRBV6-4 to TRBJ1-1; TRBD1 agrees at 7 bases. The CDR3 extends over 14 amino acids. Germline V CDR1 and CDR2: MRHNA, SNTAGT. With 0 bases clipped from V and 4 bases from J, the junction kept 2 bases outside the gene matches.

V and J are TRBV4-1 and TRBJ1-4; tentative D call: TRBD1 (5 bases). Per germline, CDR1 MGHRA and CDR2 YSYEKL. V lost 0 bases to trimming and J lost 8 bases, with 13 bases between them. The CDR3 is 15 amino acids. Here the CDR3 reads CASSQDQGGREKLFF. The CDR3 DNA reads as TGCGCCAGCAGCCAAGATCAGGGAGGGCGCGAAAAACTGTTTTTT.

The chain is built from TRBV5-1 and TRBJ1-2; D gene unclear. The V gene lost 4 bases and the J gene lost 8 bases, with 15 bases spanning the gap. CDR1 and CDR2 (germline): SGHRS, YFSETQ. The CDR3 runs to 13 residues. The CDR3 coding sequence is TGCGCCAGCAGCCCCAGTCTCGAAGACGGCTACACCTTC. It codes for CASSPSLEDGYTF.

The gene calls are TRBV13 and TRBJ2-4, with 8 bases lining up with TRBD1. Per germline, CDR1 PRHDT and CDR2 FYEKMQ (reference sequence). J was trimmed by 7 bases and V by 4 bases; bases with no gene match: 6. This CDR3 spans 14 amino acids. DNA for the CDR3: TGTGCCAGCAGCTCGCAGGGGGCCTGGAACATTCAGTACTTC. Translating gives CASSSQGAWNIQYF.

This chain links TRBV27 with TRBJ1-1; 9 bases align to TRBD1. The CDR3 length is 14 residues. Germline V gene lookup returns CDR1 MNHEY and CDR2 SMNVEV (reference sequence). J lost 5 bases, V lost 7 bases, and 8 bases had no gene match. The CDR3 spells CASTRGTGRTEAFF. The DNA of the CDR3 is TGTGCCAGCACCCGGGGGACAGGGCGTACTGAAGCTTTCTTT.

The J gene is TRBJ2-2, the V gene TRBV25-1; 9 positions match TRBD1. Germline loops: CDR1 MGHDK, CDR2 SYGVNS. The V gene end was trimmed by 1 base and the J gene end by 6 bases; junction bases not matched to a gene: 9. The CDR3 length is 17 residues. CDR3 bases: TGTGCCAGCAGTGAATTCAGGACAGGGGATTCGGCCGGGGAGCTGTTTTTT. It yields the protein CASSEFRTGDSAGELFF.

The V call is TRBV4-1, the J call TRBJ1-1; 7 bases map to TRBD1. This CDR3 region has 15 residues. V lost 3 bases and J lost 1; bases outside the gene matches: 5. The V gene's germline CDR1 is MGHRA and CDR2 YSYEKL. The CDR3 is CASSHPDRENTEAFF. CDR3 DNA: TGCGCCAGCAGCCACCCCGACAGGGAGAACACTGAAGCTTTCTTT.

The J gene is TRBJ1-2, the V gene TRBV18, with unresolved D. Germline CDR1 KGHSH, CDR2 LQKENI. CDR3 size: 14 residues. Trimming cost V 3 bases and J 0 bases, with 8 bases left between them. In nucleotides, the CDR3 is TGTGCCAGCTCACCGAAACCTGCTAACTATGGCTACACCTTC. Translated, it gives CASSPKPANYGYTF.

The chain has TRBV28 and TRBJ1-2; 7 nucleotides line up with TRBD1. The junction had 14 bases not matched to a gene; V was cut back by 11 bases and J by 5 bases. The germline V gene has CDR1 MDHEN and CDR2 SYDVKM. The CDR3 runs 14 residues. The CDR3 sequence: CALFRRGPGYGYTF. The CDR3 DNA is TGTGCCCTTTTCAGGAGGGGGCCAGGGTATGGCTACACCTTC.

The chain couples TRBV18 to TRBJ1-1; possibly TRBD1 for D (5 bases). The V gene lost 2 bases and the J gene lost 0 bases, with 10 bases spanning the gap. This CDR3 is 15 amino acids long. Per the germline V gene, CDR1 is KGHSH and CDR2 is LQKENI. The CDR3 DNA sequence: TGTGCCAGCTCACCAAGGGACGGAATGAACACTGAAGCTTTCTTT. It specifies CASSPRDGMNTEAFF. The whole variable domain, filled in from reference TRBV18 and TRBJ1-1, reads NAGVMQNPRHLVRRRGQEARLRCSPMKGHSHVYWYRQLPEEGLKFMVYLQKENIIDESGMPKERFSAEFPKEGPSILRIQQVVRGDSAAYFCASSPRDGMNTEAFFGQGTRLTVV.

About this clone: The junction departs from the called germline gene at one end, perhaps through a read error. V gene TRBV27 combines with J gene TRBJ1-3; D unclear. CDR3 length equals 13 residues. Germline-derived CDR1 and CDR2 are MNHEY and SMNVEV (reference sequence). The CDR3 is CASSPVSENTIYF. The CDR3 DNA sequence: TGTGCCAGCAGTCCTGTCTCTGAAAACACCATATATTTT.